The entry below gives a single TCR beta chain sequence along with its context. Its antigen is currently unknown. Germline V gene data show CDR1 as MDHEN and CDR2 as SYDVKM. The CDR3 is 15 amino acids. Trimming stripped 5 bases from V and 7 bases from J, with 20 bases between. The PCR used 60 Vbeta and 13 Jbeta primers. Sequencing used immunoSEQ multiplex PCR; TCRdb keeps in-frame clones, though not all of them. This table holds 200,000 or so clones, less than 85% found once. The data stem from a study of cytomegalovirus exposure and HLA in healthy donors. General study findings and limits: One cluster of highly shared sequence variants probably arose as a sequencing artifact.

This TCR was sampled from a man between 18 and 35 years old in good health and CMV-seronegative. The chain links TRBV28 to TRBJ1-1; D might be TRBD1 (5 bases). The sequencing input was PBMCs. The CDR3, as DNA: TGTGCCAGCAGTCCCCTGGACACGGCAGTAAATGAAGCTTTCTTT. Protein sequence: CASSPLDTAVNEAFF.